The 6 T cell receptor beta chains listed next were all sequenced from one sample in a study of blood T cell repertoires in COVID-19. TCRdb keeps only in-frame clones here, not all; method: immunoSEQ multiplex PCR. Among 500,000 to 600,000 clones listed, around nine tenths were seen once. Input material: peripheral blood. These receptors all come from a woman aged 50 to 65 with COVID-19, enrolled during active disease.

The sample holds a few counts of this clone. V usage is TRBV7-2 and J usage is TRBJ1-1; D possibly corresponds to TRBD1 (6 bases). Germline values: CDR1 SGHTA, CDR2 FQGNSA. Between the trimmed V and J ends, which lost 6 bases and 2 bases, there was a span of 16 bases. The CDR3 contains 15 residues. The CDR3 spells CASSSNPGHNTEAFF. CDR3 nucleotide sequence: TGTGCCAGCAGTTCCAATCCGGGACATAACACTGAAGCTTTCTTT.

The V gene is TRBV29-1, the J gene TRBJ1-5, with 9 bases aligning to TRBD1. The CDR3 runs to 12 residues. Germline CDR1 is SQVTM and CDR2 is ANQGSEA. J was trimmed by 9 bases and V by 7 bases; bases with no gene match: 7. In DNA, the CDR3 is TGCAGCGCGGGGGACAGGGACCGGCCCCAGCATTTT. As protein: CSAGDRDRPQHF.

The chain employs TRBV5-1 and TRBJ1-1; TRBD1 might be the D (5 bases). CDR3 length: 14 amino acids. Germline V CDR1 and CDR2: SGHRS, YFSETQ. The V and J ends lost 2 bases and 5 bases respectively, with 13 bases between them. The CDR3 sequence: CASSFGQGETEAFF. The CDR3 DNA sequence: TGCGCCAGCAGCTTTGGGCAGGGTGAAACTGAAGCTTTCTTT.

This clone was detected only once. This chain connects TRBV6-6 to TRBJ2-7; weak D call: TRBD1 (6 bases). CDR1 and CDR2 (germline): MNHNY, SVGAGI (reference sequence). The CDR3 contains 14 residues. V was shortened by 2 bases and J by 4 bases, with 12 bases between the two germline ends. The CDR3 DNA sequence: TGTGCCAGCAGTTACAGACAGGAAGATTACGAGCAGTACTTC. This codes for CASSYRQEDYEQYF.

V gene TRBV12-5 combines with J gene TRBJ2-6, with 12 bases lining up with TRBD1. From germline, CDR1 is LGHNT and CDR2 FRNRAP. V gave up 5 bases and J gave up 4 bases; unmatched junction bases: 9. The CDR3 length is 18 residues. CDR3 loop: CASGPPGQGATGANVLTF. The CDR3 DNA follows: TGTGCTAGTGGTCCCCCGGGACAGGGGGCTACGGGGGCCAACGTCCTGACTTTC.

This clone was observed a handful of times. The V gene is TRBV4-2, the J gene TRBJ1-2; a weak D match, TRBD1 (6 bases). Trimming took 3 bases from V and 4 from J, leaving 15 bases between them. The germline gives CDR1 LGHNA, CDR2 YNFKEQ. The CDR3 sequence is 15 residues long. The chain's CDR3 is CASSQEGNRAYGYTF. DNA of the CDR3: TGTGCCAGCAGCCAGGAAGGGAACAGGGCCTATGGCTACACCTTC.